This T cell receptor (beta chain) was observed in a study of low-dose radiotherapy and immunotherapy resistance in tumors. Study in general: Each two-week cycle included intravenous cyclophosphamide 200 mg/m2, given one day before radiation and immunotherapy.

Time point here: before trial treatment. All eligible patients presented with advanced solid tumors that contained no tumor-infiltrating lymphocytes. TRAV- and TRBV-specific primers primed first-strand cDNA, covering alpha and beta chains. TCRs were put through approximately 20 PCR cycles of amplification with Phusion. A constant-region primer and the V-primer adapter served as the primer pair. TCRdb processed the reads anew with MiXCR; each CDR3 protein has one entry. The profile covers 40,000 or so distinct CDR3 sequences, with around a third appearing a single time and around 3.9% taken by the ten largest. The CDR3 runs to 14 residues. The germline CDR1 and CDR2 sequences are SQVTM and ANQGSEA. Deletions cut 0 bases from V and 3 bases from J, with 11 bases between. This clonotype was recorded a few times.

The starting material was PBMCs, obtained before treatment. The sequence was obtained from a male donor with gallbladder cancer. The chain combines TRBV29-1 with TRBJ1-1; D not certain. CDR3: CSVEDLPVDTEAFF. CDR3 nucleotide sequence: TGCAGCGTTGAAGACCTACCCGTTGACACTGAAGCTTTCTTT.